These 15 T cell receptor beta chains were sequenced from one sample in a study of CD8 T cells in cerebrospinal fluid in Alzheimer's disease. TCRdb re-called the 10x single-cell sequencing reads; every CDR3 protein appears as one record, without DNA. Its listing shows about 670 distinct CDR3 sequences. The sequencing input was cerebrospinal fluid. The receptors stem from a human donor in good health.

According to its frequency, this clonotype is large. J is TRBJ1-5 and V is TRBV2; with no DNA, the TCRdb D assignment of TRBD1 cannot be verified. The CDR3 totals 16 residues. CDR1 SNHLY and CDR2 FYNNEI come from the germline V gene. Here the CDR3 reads CASSRGQGASGQPQHF.

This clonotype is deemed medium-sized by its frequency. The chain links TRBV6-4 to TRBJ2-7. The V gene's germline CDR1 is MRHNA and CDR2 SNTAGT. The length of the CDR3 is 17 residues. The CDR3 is CASSDSMRRNPPYEQYF.

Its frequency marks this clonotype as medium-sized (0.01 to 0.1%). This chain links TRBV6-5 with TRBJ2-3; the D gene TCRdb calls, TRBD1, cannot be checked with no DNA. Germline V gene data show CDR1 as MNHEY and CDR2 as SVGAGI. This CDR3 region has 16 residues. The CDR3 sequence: CASSSLGGGGADTQYF.

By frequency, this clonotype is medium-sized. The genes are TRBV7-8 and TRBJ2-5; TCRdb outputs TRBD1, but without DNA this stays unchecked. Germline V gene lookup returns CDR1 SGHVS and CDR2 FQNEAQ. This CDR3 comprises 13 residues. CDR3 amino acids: CASRHSDSNKSYF.

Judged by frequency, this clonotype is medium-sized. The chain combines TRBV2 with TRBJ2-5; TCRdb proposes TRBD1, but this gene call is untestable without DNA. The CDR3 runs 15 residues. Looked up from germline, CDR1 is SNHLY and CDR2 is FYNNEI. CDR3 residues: CASSEGQAPQETQYF.

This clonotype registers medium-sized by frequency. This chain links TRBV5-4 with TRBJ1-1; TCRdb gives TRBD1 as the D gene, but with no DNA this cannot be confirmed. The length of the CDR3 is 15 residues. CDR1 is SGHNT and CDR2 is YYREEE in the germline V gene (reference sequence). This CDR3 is CASSLGLRGNTEAFF.

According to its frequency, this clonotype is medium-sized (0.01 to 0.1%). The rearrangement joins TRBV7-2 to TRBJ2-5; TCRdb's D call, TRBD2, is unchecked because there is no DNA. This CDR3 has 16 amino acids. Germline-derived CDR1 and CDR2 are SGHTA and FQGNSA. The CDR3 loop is CASSLGLAGGVETQYF.

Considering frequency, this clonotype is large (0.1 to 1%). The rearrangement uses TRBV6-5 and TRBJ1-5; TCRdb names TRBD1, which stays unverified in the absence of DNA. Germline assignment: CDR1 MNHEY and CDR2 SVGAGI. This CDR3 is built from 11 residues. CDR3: CATGRDQPQHF.

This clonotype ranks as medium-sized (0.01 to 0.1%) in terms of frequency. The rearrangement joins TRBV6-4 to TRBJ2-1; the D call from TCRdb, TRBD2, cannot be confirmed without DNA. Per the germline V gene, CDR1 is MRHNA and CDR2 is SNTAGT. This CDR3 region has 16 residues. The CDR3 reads CASSRTSGGPYNEQFF.

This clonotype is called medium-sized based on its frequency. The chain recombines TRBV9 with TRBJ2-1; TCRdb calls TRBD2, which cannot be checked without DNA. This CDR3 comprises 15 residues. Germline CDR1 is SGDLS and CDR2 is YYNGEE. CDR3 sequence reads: CASSVAGLAGWEQFF.

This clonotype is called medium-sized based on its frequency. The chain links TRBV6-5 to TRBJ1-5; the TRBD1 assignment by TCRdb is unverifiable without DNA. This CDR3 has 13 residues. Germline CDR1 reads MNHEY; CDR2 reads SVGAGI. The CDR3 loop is CASSYGGGQPQHF.

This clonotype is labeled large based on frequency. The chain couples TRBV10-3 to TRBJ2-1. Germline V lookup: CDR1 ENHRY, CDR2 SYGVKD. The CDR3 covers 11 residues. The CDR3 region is CARVLYNEQFF.

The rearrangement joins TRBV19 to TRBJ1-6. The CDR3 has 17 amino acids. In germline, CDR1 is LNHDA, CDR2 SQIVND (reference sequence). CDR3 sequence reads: CASSIEAVPSYNSPLHF. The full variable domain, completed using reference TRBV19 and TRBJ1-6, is DGGITQSPKYLFRKEGQNVTLSCEQNLNHDAMYWYRQDPGQGLRLIYYSQIVNDFQKGDIAEGYSVSREKKESFPLTVTSAQKNPTAFYLCASSIEAVPSYNSPLHFGNGTRLTVT.

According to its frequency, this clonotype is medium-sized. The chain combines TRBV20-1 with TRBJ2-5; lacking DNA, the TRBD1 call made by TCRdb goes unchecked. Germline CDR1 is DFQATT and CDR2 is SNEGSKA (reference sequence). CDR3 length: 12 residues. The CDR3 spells CSARPGGETQYF.

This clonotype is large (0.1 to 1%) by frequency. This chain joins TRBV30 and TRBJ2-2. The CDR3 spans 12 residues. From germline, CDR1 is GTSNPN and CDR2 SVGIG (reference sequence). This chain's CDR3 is CAWIEIAGELFF.